This T cell receptor beta chain stems from a study of blood T cell repertoires in COVID-19. About the research overall: In each case, the material was cDNA or gDNA derived from T cells, B-cell-depleted T cells, or PBMCs.

Germline-derived CDR1 and CDR2 are SGHRS and YFSETQ. This CDR3 region has 16 residues. V dropped 3 bases and J dropped 1; count of bases not matched to a gene: 3. Source study methods: Nucleated cell counts were estimated from reference gene primer amplification. Here immunoSEQ multiplex PCR was the method, and the copy in TCRdb shows in-frame clones only, minus some. The V and J calls and clone size come from that table; D and trimming were worked out from the DNA. The data show around 320,000 clones, about 82% seen once. Material: peripheral blood. This TCR came from a human donor in a cohort sampled during active COVID-19. V usage is TRBV5-1 and J usage is TRBJ2-2; 10 bases fit TRBD2. CDR3: CASSSGLAENTGELFF. The DNA of the CDR3 is TGCGCCAGCAGCTCCGGACTAGCGGAGAACACCGGGGAGCTGTTTTTT.